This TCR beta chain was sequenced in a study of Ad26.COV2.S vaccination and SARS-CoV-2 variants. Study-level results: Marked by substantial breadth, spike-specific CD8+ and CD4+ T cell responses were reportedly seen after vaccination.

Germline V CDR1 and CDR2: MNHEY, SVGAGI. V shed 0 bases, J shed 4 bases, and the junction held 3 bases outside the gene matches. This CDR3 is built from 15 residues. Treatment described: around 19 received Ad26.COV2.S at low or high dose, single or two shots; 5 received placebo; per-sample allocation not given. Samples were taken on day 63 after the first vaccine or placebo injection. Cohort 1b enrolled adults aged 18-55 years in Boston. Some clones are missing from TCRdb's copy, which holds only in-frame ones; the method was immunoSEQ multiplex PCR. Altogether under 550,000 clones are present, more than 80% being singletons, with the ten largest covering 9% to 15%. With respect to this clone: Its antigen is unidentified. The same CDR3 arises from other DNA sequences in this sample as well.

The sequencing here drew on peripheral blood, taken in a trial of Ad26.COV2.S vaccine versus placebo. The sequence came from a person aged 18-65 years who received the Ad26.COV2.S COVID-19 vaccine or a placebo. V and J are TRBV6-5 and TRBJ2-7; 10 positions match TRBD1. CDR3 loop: CASSYSGQGTYEQYF. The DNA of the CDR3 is TGTGCCAGCAGTTACTCGGGACAGGGGACGTACGAGCAGTACTTC.